This is a list of T cell receptor beta chains from one sample in a study of Tregs in tolerant kidney transplant recipients. Repertoires were generated with immunoSEQ multiplex PCR, while TCRdb's copy carries only in-frame clones and drops some. The data contain about 69,000 clones, 85% to 90% of them singletons. Sample: CD4+ T cells from blood, taken before the transplant. The receptors stem from a human donor who received a combined kidney and bone marrow transplant. The CDR3 runs from the conserved cysteine through the conserved F or W. A D gene is named only where the DNA matches it firmly. Clone size appears in some rows only: once, few, many, or a class for an expanded clone.

d_gene: TRBD1
abundance: .
j_gene: TRBJ2-5
v_gene: TRBV11-3
CDR3aa: CASSPGTGVQETQYF
CDR3nt: TGTGCCAGCAGCCCAGGGACAGGGGTGCAAGAGACCCAGTACTTC

d_gene: .
abundance: once
j_gene: TRBJ1-3
v_gene: TRBV21-1
CDR3aa: CASSKMTGSGNTIYF
CDR3nt: TGTGCCAGCAGCAAAATGACGGGGTCTGGAAACACCATATATTTT

d_gene: .
abundance: .
j_gene: TRBJ2-3
v_gene: TRBV4-3
CDR3aa: CASSQVKGGTDTQYF
CDR3nt: TGCGCCAGCAGCCAAGTGAAGGGGGGCACAGATACGCAGTATTTT

d_gene: TRBD1
abundance: .
j_gene: TRBJ2-5
v_gene: TRBV9
CDR3aa: CASSPRTGEETQYF
CDR3nt: TGTGCCAGCAGCCCACGGACAGGGGAAGAGACCCAGTACTTC

d_gene: .
abundance: .
j_gene: TRBJ1-5
v_gene: TRBV28
CDR3aa: CASTQGFSNQPQHF
CDR3nt: TGTGCCAGCACCCAGGGGTTTAGCAATCAGCCCCAGCATTTT

d_gene: TRBD1
abundance: .
j_gene: TRBJ1-1
v_gene: TRBV6-5
CDR3aa: CASSYRDRVETAEAFF
CDR3nt: TGTGCCAGCAGTTACAGGGACAGGGTAGAAACAGCTGAAGCTTTCTTT

d_gene: TRBD1
abundance: .
j_gene: TRBJ1-1
v_gene: TRBV5-1
CDR3aa: CASSFRTGGTVNTEAFF
CDR3nt: TGCGCCAGCAGCTTCCGGACAGGGGGGACGGTGAACACTGAAGCTTTCTTT

d_gene: TRBD2
abundance: .
j_gene: TRBJ2-7
v_gene: TRBV4-1
CDR3aa: CASSPGASGRTSSYEQYF
CDR3nt: TGCGCCAGCAGCCCGGGGGCTAGCGGGAGGACCAGCTCCTACGAGCAGTACTTC

d_gene: .
abundance: .
j_gene: TRBJ2-1
v_gene: TRBV5-1
CDR3aa: CASSLTWLNEQFF
CDR3nt: TGCGCCAGCAGCTTGACGTGGCTCAATGAGCAGTTCTTC

d_gene: TRBD2
abundance: few
j_gene: TRBJ2-7
v_gene: TRBV30
CDR3aa: CAWTSGHEQYF
CDR3nt: TGTGCCTGGACTAGCGGGCACGAGCAGTACTTC

d_gene: TRBD2
abundance: .
j_gene: TRBJ2-3
v_gene: TRBV2
CDR3aa: CASTERASGRSDTQYF
CDR3nt: TGTGCCAGCACTGAACGGGCTAGCGGGAGATCAGATACGCAGTATTTT

d_gene: TRBD1
abundance: once
j_gene: TRBJ1-1
v_gene: TRBV27
CDR3aa: CASSPGQGAPTEAFF
CDR3nt: TGTGCCAGCAGTCCGGGACAGGGGGCGCCCACTGAAGCTTTCTTT

d_gene: TRBD2
abundance: .
j_gene: TRBJ2-1
v_gene: TRBV7-2
CDR3aa: CASSPDGRARDEQFF
CDR3nt: TGTGCCAGCAGCCCTGACGGGAGGGCCAGGGATGAGCAGTTCTTC

d_gene: .
abundance: .
j_gene: TRBJ2-7
v_gene: TRBV30
CDR3aa: CAWSVLRLPKYF
CDR3nt: TGTGCCTGGAGTGTCCTACGACTACCTAAGTACTTC

d_gene: .
abundance: few
j_gene: TRBJ2-7
v_gene: TRBV6-5
CDR3aa: CASSYFGLRREQYF
CDR3nt: TGTGCCAGCAGTTACTTCGGACTGAGGAGGGAGCAGTACTTC

d_gene: .
abundance: .
j_gene: TRBJ1-5
v_gene: TRBV28
CDR3aa: CASSFSNQPQHF
CDR3nt: TGTGCCAGCAGTTTTTCAAATCAGCCCCAGCATTTT

d_gene: TRBD2
abundance: .
j_gene: TRBJ2-7
v_gene: TRBV6-5
CDR3aa: CASSLGTSESYEQYF
CDR3nt: TGTGCCAGCAGCCTAGGGACTAGCGAGTCCTACGAGCAGTACTTC

d_gene: .
abundance: .
j_gene: TRBJ2-7
v_gene: TRBV2
CDR3aa: CASRLQGIVDF
CDR3nt: TGTGCCAGCAGATTACAGGGAATTGTGGACTTC

d_gene: .
abundance: once
j_gene: TRBJ2-5
v_gene: TRBV15
CDR3aa: CATSRAGEGRETQYF
CDR3nt: TGTGCCACCAGCAGAGCAGGGGAGGGTAGGGAGACCCAGTACTTC

d_gene: TRBD1
abundance: .
j_gene: TRBJ1-3
v_gene: TRBV29-1
CDR3aa: CSVLRDRGGNTIYF
CDR3nt: TGCAGCGTTCTCCGGGACAGAGGTGGAAACACCATATATTTT

d_gene: TRBD2
abundance: many
j_gene: TRBJ2-7
v_gene: TRBV5-4
CDR3aa: CASSWSGSHEQYF
CDR3nt: TGTGCCAGCAGCTGGAGCGGGAGCCACGAGCAGTACTTC

d_gene: .
abundance: .
j_gene: TRBJ1-1
v_gene: TRBV27
CDR3aa: CASSSPRGGARHTEAFF
CDR3nt: TGTGCCAGCAGTTCCCCCAGGGGAGGGGCTCGTCACACTGAAGCTTTCTTT

d_gene: TRBD1
abundance: .
j_gene: TRBJ1-2
v_gene: TRBV28
CDR3aa: CAIQDRGQGYTF
CDR3nt: TGTGCCATACAGGACAGGGGGCAGGGCTACACCTTC